This TCR beta chain was identified during a study of identical twins' blood T cells. A remark on this clonotype: Its cognate antigen is unknown.

A previously described protocol, modified, built RNA-based TCR cDNA libraries. MiXCR, run by TCRdb on the 5' RACE reads, gives a single entry per CDR3 protein. Altogether 300,000 to 450,000 distinct CDR3 sequences are present, 28% being singletons, with the ten largest covering roughly 6.1%. Study results and caveats: Twins reportedly had markedly more similar V usage than unrelated donors, even among out-of-frame TCRbeta clonotypes.

Source material: PBMCs. The clonotype originates from a woman aged 18-55 years in good health.

DNA for the CDR3: TGCAGTGCTAGAACGCGGAAGAACACTGAAGCTTTCTTT. It encodes CSARTRKNTEAFF. The V gene is TRBV20-1, the J gene TRBJ1-1; D is undetermined. The CDR3 runs to 13 residues. Germline V lookup: CDR1 DFQATT, CDR2 SNEGSKA (reference sequence). The ends were cut back, 2 bases at V and 1 base at J, with 8 bases in the middle.